This record looks at one T cell receptor beta chain sequence and its context. TCRdb re-analysed the 5' RACE reads in MiXCR, keeping a single row per CDR3 protein. Among over 300,000 distinct CDR3 sequences listed, 3.6% were seen once. The CDR3 is made up of 15 amino acids. Germline CDR1 reads DFQATT; CDR2 reads SNEGSKA (reference sequence). V shed 3 bases and J 7 bases; nucleotides not matched to a gene: 12. The sample originates from a study of T cells after yellow fever vaccination. Sample: PBMCs, taken on the day of the yellow fever booster vaccination. This chain connects TRBV20-1 to TRBJ2-1; 7 bases line up with TRBD2. This TCR derives from a man younger than 30 who received the YFV17D yellow fever vaccine. Here the CDR3 DNA reads TGCAGTGCTAGGGCGGTGGGGACTACCGGTAATGAGCAGTTCTTC. Translated, it gives CSARAVGTTGNEQFF.